A selection of T cell receptor beta chains follows, all from one sample in a study of cytomegalovirus exposure and HLA in healthy donors. Produced via immunoSEQ multiplex PCR; TCRdb's table is partial and in-frame only. The sample yields fewer than 150,000 clones, around 89% seen once. Sequencing used PBMCs. The receptor set was obtained from a man between 18 and 35 years old in good health and CMV-seronegative. Both conserved end residues are part of each CDR3. Each record gives: D gene, CDR3 length, J gene, clone size, V gene, CDR3 DNA, CDR3 protein. The D gene is left open where the match is weak. Not every row has a clone size; where given, it reads once, few, many or a size class.

>TRBD1|14|TRBJ2-5|NA|TRBV5-1
TGCGCCAGCAGCCCGGACAGGGGTGAAGAGACCCAGTACTTC
CASSPDRGEETQYF
>TRBD1|13|TRBJ2-7|NA|TRBV6-1
TGTGCCAGCAGTGCGGACAGGGACTACGAGCAGTACTTC
CASSADRDYEQYF
>NA|14|TRBJ2-7|NA|TRBV5-1
TGCGCCAGCCAGCGTGGGACAACCGGGTACGAGCAGTACTTC
CASQRGTTGYEQYF
>NA|12|TRBJ2-7|NA|TRBV5-1
TGCGCCAGCAGCCCCCCGGCGGCGGAGCAGTACTTC
CASSPPAAEQYF
>NA|14|TRBJ1-1|NA|TRBV6-1
TGTGCCAGCAGTGCACAGGTTAGGGGCACTGAAGCTTTCTTT
CASSAQVRGTEAFF
>TRBD1|14|TRBJ1-5|NA|TRBV6-5
TGTGCCAGCAGTGCACAGGGGAGGACTCAGCCCCAGCATTTT
CASSAQGRTQPQHF
>TRBD1|15|TRBJ1-5|few|TRBV6-5
TGTGCCAGCAGTTCAACAGGGGGCTTCAATCAGCCCCAGCATTTT
CASSSTGGFNQPQHF
>TRBD2|14|TRBJ2-5|NA|TRBV7-8
TGTGCCAGCAGCTGGGGGGGGTACCAAGAGACCCAGTACTTC
CASSWGGYQETQYF
>NA|13|TRBJ2-7|NA|TRBV10-3
TGTGCCATCAGTGCAGGCACAGCCTACGAGCAGTACTTC
CAISAGTAYEQYF
>TRBD1|15|TRBJ1-1|NA|TRBV15
TGTGCCACCAGCAGAGATCTAGGACAGGGTTCGGAAGCTTTCTTT
CATSRDLGQGSEAFF
>TRBD1|15|TRBJ1-2|NA|TRBV27
TGTGCCAGCAGTCAATCCGGACAGGGGAACTATGGCTACACCTTC
CASSQSGQGNYGYTF
>TRBD2|16|TRBJ2-1|NA|TRBV27
TGTGCCAGCAGTCAACCTCGGACTAGCTTCTACAATGAGCAGTTCTTC
CASSQPRTSFYNEQFF
>TRBD1|14|TRBJ2-1|NA|TRBV9
TGTGCCAGCAGCTCGGACAGGATTAAGGATGAGCAGTTCTTC
CASSSDRIKDEQFF
>TRBD1|14|TRBJ1-4|NA|TRBV5-1
TGCGCCAGCAGCAACGGACAGGACGGAGAAAAACTGTTTTTT
CASSNGQDGEKLFF
>NA|13|TRBJ1-2|NA|TRBV14
TGTGCCAGCAGCCAACCCCGGGATTATGGCTACACCTTC
CASSQPRDYGYTF
>NA|12|TRBJ1-5|NA|TRBV2
TGTGCCAGCTCAGGGGCCCAGCAGCCCCAGCATTTT
CASSGAQQPQHF
>NA|15|TRBJ1-5|few|TRBV7-2
TGTGCCAGCAGCCGGGACTATTATAGCAATCAGCCCCAGCATTTT
CASSRDYYSNQPQHF
>TRBD2|14|TRBJ2-7|NA|TRBV7-2
TGTGCCAGCAGCCACGGACTAGCGGGGGGTGAGCAGTACTTC
CASSHGLAGGEQYF
>NA|14|TRBJ1-1|NA|TRBV28
TGTGCCAGCATGTTAGACAGGTTGAACACTGAAGCTTTCTTT
CASMLDRLNTEAFF
>TRBD2|16|TRBJ2-5|NA|TRBV6-5
TGTGCCAGCAGTTACTCTACGGGAGGGCCAGTAGAGACCCAGTACTTC
CASSYSTGGPVETQYF
>NA|16|TRBJ2-5|NA|TRBV7-8
TGTGCCAGCAGCCCGGAGGATTACGTGGTGCAAGAGACCCAGTACTTC
CASSPEDYVVQETQYF
>NA|12|TRBJ2-7|NA|TRBV15
TGTGCCACCAGCAGCGGGACAAACGAGCAGTACTTC
CATSSGTNEQYF
>TRBD1|15|TRBJ1-2|NA|TRBV29-1
TGCAGCGTTGATCCGGGGCTGGGACAGATCCATGGCTACACCTTC
CSVDPGLGQIHGYTF
>NA|13|TRBJ1-1|NA|TRBV23-1
TGCGCCAGCAGTCTTCATCTGAACACTGAAGCTTTCTTT
CASSLHLNTEAFF
>TRBD2|16|TRBJ2-3|NA|TRBV18
TGTGCCAGCTCACCACCTCGCGGGGGGGCAACAGATACGCAGTATTTT
CASSPPRGGATDTQYF
>TRBD1|20|TRBJ1-4|NA|TRBV2
TGTGCCAGCAGTGAAATACCGGGACAGCTAGGGACGGCAACTAATGAAAAACTGTTTTTT
CASSEIPGQLGTATNEKLFF
>NA|12|TRBJ2-7|NA|TRBV6-1
TGTGCCAGCAGTGACAGTCCCTACGAGCAGTACTTC
CASSDSPYEQYF
>NA|15|TRBJ1-6|NA|TRBV10-3
TGTGCCATCAGTGGGGGGACTAACGGGAATTCACCCCTCCACTTT
CAISGGTNGNSPLHF
>NA|15|TRBJ1-2|NA|TRBV9
TGTGCCAGCAGCGTAGGAGACAGGTTGAACTATGGCTACACCTTC
CASSVGDRLNYGYTF
>NA|16|TRBJ2-2|NA|TRBV6-1
TGTGCCAGCAGTGAGATTGGGGGACAAGTTGTCGGGGAGCTGTTTTTT
CASSEIGGQVVGELFF
>NA|13|TRBJ2-1|NA|TRBV7-9
TGTGCCAGCAGCTCCGTTTGGGCCGTTGAGCAGTTCTTC
CASSSVWAVEQFF
>NA|14|TRBJ2-1|NA|TRBV5-4
TGTGCCAGCAGCTTTTTCGGCTCCTACAATGAGCAGTTCTTC
CASSFFGSYNEQFF
>TRBD1|14|TRBJ2-7|NA|TRBV11-3
TGTGCCAGCAGCGCCGGGACAGGGCCGTACGAGCAGTACTTC
CASSAGTGPYEQYF
>NA|14|TRBJ2-2|NA|TRBV10-2
TGCGCCAGCAAGACAGCTTCGAACACCGGGGAGCTGTTTTTT
CASKTASNTGELFF
>TRBD1|15|TRBJ1-2|NA|TRBV7-9
TGTGCCAGCAGCTTACATTTGACAGGGAACTATGGCTACACCTTC
CASSLHLTGNYGYTF
>TRBD1|16|TRBJ2-7|NA|TRBV5-1
TGCGCCAGCAGCAGGTTTCCCACAGGGGGCGGCTACGAGCAGTACTTC
CASSRFPTGGGYEQYF
>NA|15|TRBJ2-7|NA|TRBV27
TGTGCCAGCAGTTTAGATGGGACTCTAGCCTACGAGCAGTACTTC
CASSLDGTLAYEQYF
>NA|14|TRBJ1-1|NA|TRBV29-1
TGCAGCGTTGATAGTGTGGGGCGGAGCACTGAAGCTTTCTTT
CSVDSVGRSTEAFF
>TRBD1|17|TRBJ2-1|NA|TRBV7-8
TGTGCCAGCAGCTTAAACAGGGGAGTGAAAAAAGACAATGAGCAGTTCTTC
CASSLNRGVKKDNEQFF
>NA|14|TRBJ1-4|NA|TRBV27
TGTGCCAGCAAAACTTCAGGGACTCGGGAAAAACTGTTTTTT
CASKTSGTREKLFF
>TRBD2|14|TRBJ2-7|once|TRBV7-9
TGTGCCAGCAGCCGCGGGGGGCCAACCTACGAGCAGTACTTC
CASSRGGPTYEQYF
>NA|14|TRBJ2-1|NA|TRBV10-3
TGTGCCATCAGTGACCCGGGAGTGGGGAATGAGCAGTTCTTC
CAISDPGVGNEQFF
>TRBD1|15|TRBJ1-4|NA|TRBV30
TGTGCCTGGAGTGTAGACAGGGGCGCGGGTGAAAAACTGTTTTTT
CAWSVDRGAGEKLFF
>NA|15|TRBJ1-2|NA|TRBV5-6
TGTGCCAGCAGCTTGGCCGGCGGCAGCCTCTATGGCTACACCTTC
CASSLAGGSLYGYTF